A single sample gave rise to the 18 T cell receptor beta chains below, sequenced in a study of cytomegalovirus exposure and HLA in healthy donors. 60 Vbeta and 13 Jbeta primers were used in PCR. Repertoires were generated with immunoSEQ multiplex PCR, while TCRdb's copy carries only in-frame clones and drops some. Of some 180,000 clones in the sample, more than 75% were seen once. The sequencing input was PBMCs. All receptors derive from a man aged 35-49 years in good health and CMV-seronegative.

There are a few counts of this clone. The chain combines TRBV28 with TRBJ2-7, with TRBD2 matching 13 bases. The germline CDR1 and CDR2 sequences are MDHEN and SYDVKM. There are 20 residues in the CDR3. After removal of 4 bases from V and 11 bases from J, the junction contained 26 bases not matched to a gene. As DNA, the CDR3 is TGTGCCAGCAGTTGGGGAATACCGGGACTAGCGGGAAACCGTCCAAGGGACGAGTACTTC. Its protein is CASSWGIPGLAGNRPRDEYF.

V usage is TRBV18 and J usage is TRBJ2-5; D gene unclear. The V end lost 5 bases, the J end lost 2 bases, and 6 bases lay between the germline ends. CDR1 and CDR2 (germline): KGHSH, LQKENI. The length of the CDR3 is 12 residues. The CDR3 sequence: CASSALQETQYF. CDR3 coding DNA: TGTGCCAGCTCAGCGTTACAAGAGACCCAGTACTTC.

With respect to this clone: The junction differs from germline at one of its ends, possibly a read error. This chain connects TRBV7-7 to TRBJ2-1, with TRBD2 matching over 10 bases. Germline V CDR1 and CDR2: SSHAT, FNYEAQ (reference sequence). This CDR3 region has 14 residues. Here the CDR3 reads CASSLSGGANEQFF. CDR3 in DNA: TGTGCTAGCAGCTTAAGCGGGGGGGCTAATGAGCAGTTCTTC. Full variable domain (missing parts from reference TRBV7-7 and TRBJ2-1): GAGVSQSPRYKVTKRGQDVTLRCDPISSHATLYWYQQALGQGPEFLTYFNYEAQPDKSGLPSDRFSAERPEGSISTLTIQRTEQRDSAMYRCASSLSGGANEQFFGPGTRLTVL.

The chain couples TRBV11-1 to TRBJ1-5, with D possibly TRBD1 on 5 matching bases. Germline CDR1 is SGHAT and CDR2 is FQDESV (reference sequence). The germline V and J ends were trimmed by 3 bases and 12 bases, with 15 bases remaining between them. The CDR3 sequence is 13 residues long. The CDR3 region is CASSFNVDSHQHF. CDR3 nucleotides: TGTGCCAGCAGCTTCAACGTAGACAGCCACCAGCATTTT.

J is TRBJ2-2 and V is TRBV20-1; 8 nucleotides agree with TRBD1. CDR1 and CDR2 from the germline V gene are DFQATT and SNEGSKA (reference sequence). J lost 6 bases, V lost 6 bases, and 0 bases had no gene match. The length of the CDR3 is 11 residues. The CDR3 DNA is TGCAGTGCGACAGGGGCCGGGGAGCTGTTTTTT. Translated, it gives CSATGAGELFF.

This chain connects TRBV11-3 to TRBJ2-5; tentatively, D is TRBD2 (5 bases). The CDR3 is 12 residues long. V was trimmed by 6 bases and J by 5 bases, leaving 10 bases between them. Germline loops: CDR1 SGHNT, CDR2 YENEEA. The CDR3 DNA sequence: TGTGCCAGCAGAAGAAGAGGGGAGACCCAGTACTTC. Residues: CASRRRGETQYF. The whole variable domain, filled in from reference TRBV11-3 and TRBJ2-5, reads EAGVVQSPRYKIIEKKQPVAFWCNPISGHNTLYWYLQNLGQGPELLIRYENEEAVDDSQLPKDRFSAERLKGVDSTLKIQPAELGDSAVYLCASRRRGETQYFGPGTRLLVL.

The genes are TRBV19 and TRBJ2-3; D is possibly TRBD1 (7 bases). V was clipped by 8 bases and J by 1 base, with 19 bases between them. The CDR3 loop spans 16 amino acids. Per germline, CDR1 LNHDA and CDR2 SQIVND (reference sequence). This CDR3 reads CASRPTQGGGTDTQYF. As DNA, the CDR3 is TGTGCCAGTCGCCCCACCCAGGGGGGAGGCACAGATACGCAGTATTTT.

This clone has more than one count but fewer than ten. The genes are TRBV2 and TRBJ2-1, with 10 positions matching TRBD2. CDR3 length equals 15 residues. Looked up from germline, CDR1 is SNHLY and CDR2 is FYNNEI. Germline trimming cut 7 bases from V and 2 bases from J; bases unmatched to any gene: 5. As DNA, the CDR3 is TGTGCCAGCACGAGCGGGGGGGAACCCTACAATGAGCAGTTCTTC. Residues: CASTSGGEPYNEQFF.

This chain connects TRBV7-3 to TRBJ1-1, with D unclear. The V gene lost 4 bases and the J gene lost 2 bases, with 11 bases spanning the gap. Looked up from germline, CDR1 is SGHTA and CDR2 is FQGTGA. CDR3 length equals 14 residues. This CDR3 reads CASSSAGSNTEAFF. CDR3 DNA sequence: TGTGCCAGCAGCTCAGCCGGGAGCAACACTGAAGCTTTCTTT.

This sequence joins TRBV7-9 and TRBJ2-7; tentative D call: TRBD2 (5 bases). Germline CDR1 is SEHNR and CDR2 is FQNEAQ (reference sequence). This CDR3 has 14 amino acids. V was trimmed by 0 bases and J by 0 bases, leaving 6 bases between them. CDR3 residues: CASSLAGSSYEQYF. CDR3 coding DNA: TGTGCCAGCAGCTTAGCGGGGAGCTCCTACGAGCAGTACTTC.

CDR3 nucleotide sequence: TGTGCCAGCAGCTTGGACAGTCACACAGATACGCAGTATTTT. The encoded protein is CASSLDSHTDTQYF. V usage is TRBV7-2 and J usage is TRBJ2-3, with a possible D match to TRBD1 (6 bases). The ends were cut back, 3 bases at V and 2 bases at J, with 9 bases in the middle. The CDR3 has 14 amino acids. Germline V gene sequence: CDR1 SGHTA, CDR2 FQGNSA.

The rearrangement uses TRBV7-2 and TRBJ2-5; 9 bases are shared with TRBD2. Germline CDR1 is SGHTA and CDR2 is FQGNSA. J lost 5 bases, V lost 2 bases, and 9 bases had no gene match. The CDR3 is 16 amino acids. The CDR3 nucleotides read TGTGCCAGCAGCTTATCGCGGCTAGCGGGAACGGAGACCCAGTACTTC. The encoded protein is CASSLSRLAGTETQYF.

The CDR3 loop reads CASSVGDSSNEKLFF. The CDR3 DNA is TGTGCCAGCAGCGTAGGGGACAGCTCGAATGAAAAACTGTTTTTT. The gene calls are TRBV9 and TRBJ1-4; 7 nucleotides match TRBD1. From germline, CDR1 is SGDLS and CDR2 YYNGEE. This CDR3 has 15 amino acids. Losses at the gene ends were 0 bases for V and 5 bases for J; bases not matched to a gene: 4.

The CDR3 nucleotides are TGTGCCAGCAGCCCCCGGACTAGCCAAGAGACCCAGTACTTC. This sequence encodes CASSPRTSQETQYF. V usage is TRBV7-2 and J usage is TRBJ2-5, with 7 bases fitting TRBD2. In germline, CDR1 is SGHTA, CDR2 FQGNSA. V shed 5 bases, J shed 1 base, and the junction held 4 bases outside the gene matches. The CDR3 has 14 amino acids.

The chain couples TRBV5-1 to TRBJ1-3; D remains ambiguous. Trimming removed 4 bases from V and 2 bases from J, with 7 bases in between. This CDR3 comprises 13 residues. Per the germline V gene, CDR1 is SGHRS and CDR2 is YFSETQ. In DNA, the CDR3 is TGCGCCAGCAGCCCGCACACTGGAAACACCATATATTTT. As protein: CASSPHTGNTIYF.

Points on this clone: Additional DNA sequences in this sample encode the identical CDR3. The chain links TRBV18 to TRBJ1-1; D ambiguous. Germline CDR1 KGHSH, CDR2 LQKENI. The CDR3 runs to 13 residues. V was cut by 2 bases and J by 0 bases, with 4 bases left in between. The CDR3 loop reads CASSPGLNTEAFF. The DNA of the CDR3 is TGTGCCAGCTCACCAGGGCTGAACACTGAAGCTTTCTTT.

This clone was counted between two and nine times. The chain employs TRBV30 and TRBJ1-5; no definite D call. The CDR3 is made up of 15 amino acids. The germline CDR1 and CDR2 sequences are GTSNPN and SVGIG (reference sequence). The ends were cut back, 2 bases at V and 6 bases at J, with 17 bases in the middle. The CDR3 is CAWSRGASVGQPQHF. DNA for the CDR3: TGTGCCTGGAGTAGAGGCGCAAGCGTGGGTCAGCCCCAGCATTTT.

The chain has TRBV18 and TRBJ2-7; 10 positions match TRBD1. The germline V gene encodes CDR1 KGHSH and CDR2 LQKENI. The CDR3 has 18 amino acids. The V segment lost 2 bases and the J segment 3 bases; nucleotides outside the gene matches: 13. The CDR3 coding sequence is TGTGCCAGCTCACCATCGGTGGGGGGACAGGGGTTTCGCTACGAGCAGTACTTC. It is translated as CASSPSVGGQGFRYEQYF.